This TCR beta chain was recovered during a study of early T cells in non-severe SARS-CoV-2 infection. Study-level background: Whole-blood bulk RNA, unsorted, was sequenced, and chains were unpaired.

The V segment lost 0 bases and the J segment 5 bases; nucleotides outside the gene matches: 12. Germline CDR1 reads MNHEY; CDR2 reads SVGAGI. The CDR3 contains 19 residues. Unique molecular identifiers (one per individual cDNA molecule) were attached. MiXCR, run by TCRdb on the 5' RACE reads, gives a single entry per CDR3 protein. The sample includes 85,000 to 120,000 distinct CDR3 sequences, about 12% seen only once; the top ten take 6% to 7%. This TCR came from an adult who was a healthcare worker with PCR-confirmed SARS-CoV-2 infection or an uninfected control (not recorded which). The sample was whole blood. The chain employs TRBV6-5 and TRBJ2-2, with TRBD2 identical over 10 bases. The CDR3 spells CASSYSVGVDSGRTGELFF. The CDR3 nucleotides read TGTGCCAGCAGTTACTCTGTCGGAGTGGATAGCGGGAGGACCGGGGAGCTGTTTTTT.